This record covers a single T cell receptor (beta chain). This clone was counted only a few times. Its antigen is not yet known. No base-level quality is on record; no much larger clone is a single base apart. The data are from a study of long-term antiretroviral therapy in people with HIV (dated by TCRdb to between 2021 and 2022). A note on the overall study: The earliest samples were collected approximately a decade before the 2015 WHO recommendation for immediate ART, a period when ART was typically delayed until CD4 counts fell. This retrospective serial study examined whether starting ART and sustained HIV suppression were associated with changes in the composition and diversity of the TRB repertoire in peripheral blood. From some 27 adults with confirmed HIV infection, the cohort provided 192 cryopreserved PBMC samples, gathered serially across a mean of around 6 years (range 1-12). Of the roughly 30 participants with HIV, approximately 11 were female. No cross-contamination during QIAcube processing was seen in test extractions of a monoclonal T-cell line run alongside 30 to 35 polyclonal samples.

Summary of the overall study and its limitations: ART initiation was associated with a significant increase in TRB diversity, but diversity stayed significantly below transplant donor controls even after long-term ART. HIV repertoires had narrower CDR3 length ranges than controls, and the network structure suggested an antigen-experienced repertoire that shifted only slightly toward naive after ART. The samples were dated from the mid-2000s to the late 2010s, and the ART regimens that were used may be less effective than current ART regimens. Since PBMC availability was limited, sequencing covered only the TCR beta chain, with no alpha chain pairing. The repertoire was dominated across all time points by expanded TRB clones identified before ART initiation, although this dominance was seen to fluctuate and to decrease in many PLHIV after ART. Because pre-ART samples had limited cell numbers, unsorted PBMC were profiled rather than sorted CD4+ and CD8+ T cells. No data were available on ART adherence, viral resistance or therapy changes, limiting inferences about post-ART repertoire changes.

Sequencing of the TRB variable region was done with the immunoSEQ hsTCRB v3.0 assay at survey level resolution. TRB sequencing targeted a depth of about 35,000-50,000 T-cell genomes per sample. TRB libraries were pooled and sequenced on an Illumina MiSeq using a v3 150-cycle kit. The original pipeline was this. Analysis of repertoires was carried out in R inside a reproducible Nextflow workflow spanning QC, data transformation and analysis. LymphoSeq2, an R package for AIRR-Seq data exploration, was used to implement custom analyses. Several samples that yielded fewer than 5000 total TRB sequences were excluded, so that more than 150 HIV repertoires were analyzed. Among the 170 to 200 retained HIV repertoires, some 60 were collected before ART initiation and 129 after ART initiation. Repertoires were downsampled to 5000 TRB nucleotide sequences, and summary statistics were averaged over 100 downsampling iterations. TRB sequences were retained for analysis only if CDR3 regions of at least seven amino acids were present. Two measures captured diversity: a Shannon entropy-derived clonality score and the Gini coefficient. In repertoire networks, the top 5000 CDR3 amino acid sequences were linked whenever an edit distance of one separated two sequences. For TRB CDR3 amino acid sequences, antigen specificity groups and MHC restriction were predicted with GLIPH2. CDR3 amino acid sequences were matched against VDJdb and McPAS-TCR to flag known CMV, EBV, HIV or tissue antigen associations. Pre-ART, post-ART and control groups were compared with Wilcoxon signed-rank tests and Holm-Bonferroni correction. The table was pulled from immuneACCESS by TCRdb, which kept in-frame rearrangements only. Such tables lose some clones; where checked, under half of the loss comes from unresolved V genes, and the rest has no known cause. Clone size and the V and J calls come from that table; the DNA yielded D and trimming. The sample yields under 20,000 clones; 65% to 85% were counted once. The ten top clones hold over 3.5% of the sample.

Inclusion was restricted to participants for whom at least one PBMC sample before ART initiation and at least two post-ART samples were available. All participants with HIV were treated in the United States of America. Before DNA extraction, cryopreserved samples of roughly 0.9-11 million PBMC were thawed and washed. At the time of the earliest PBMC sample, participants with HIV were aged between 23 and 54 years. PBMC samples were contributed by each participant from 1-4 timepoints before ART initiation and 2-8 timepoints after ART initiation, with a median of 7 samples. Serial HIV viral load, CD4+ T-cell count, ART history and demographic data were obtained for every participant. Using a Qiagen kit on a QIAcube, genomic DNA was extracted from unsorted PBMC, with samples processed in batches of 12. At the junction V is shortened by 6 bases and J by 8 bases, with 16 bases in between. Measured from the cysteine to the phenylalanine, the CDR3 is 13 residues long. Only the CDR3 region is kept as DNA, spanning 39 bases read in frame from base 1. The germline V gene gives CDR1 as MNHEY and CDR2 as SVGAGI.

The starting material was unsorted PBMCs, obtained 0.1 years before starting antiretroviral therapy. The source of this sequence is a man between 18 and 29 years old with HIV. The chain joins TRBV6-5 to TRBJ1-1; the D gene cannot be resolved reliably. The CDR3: CASSQGGRVEAFF. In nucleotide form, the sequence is TGTGCCAGCAGCCAAGGAGGACGGGTCGAAGCTTTCTTT.